A single sample gave rise to the 8 T cell receptor beta chains below, sequenced in a study of cytomegalovirus exposure and HLA in healthy donors. PCR primers comprised 60 Vbeta and 13 Jbeta primers. The method was immunoSEQ multiplex PCR; TCRdb's version includes in-frame clones alone and lacks a portion of them. This sample has around 150,000 clones, with roughly three quarters found just once. Sequencing was performed on PBMCs. The source is a woman in her 40s in good health and CMV-seronegative.

The chain uses TRBV7-7 and TRBJ2-5; D is unresolved. The V end was cut by 5 bases, the J end by 2 bases, with 9 bases between. CDR1 SSHAT and CDR2 FNYEAQ come from the germline V gene (reference sequence). The CDR3 covers 13 residues. The CDR3 spells CASSPRRQETQYF. The CDR3 DNA follows: TGTGCCAGCAGCCCGAGAAGACAAGAGACCCAGTACTTC.

The gene calls are TRBV6-1 and TRBJ1-5; 7 bases are a match to TRBD1. Per germline, CDR1 MNHNS and CDR2 SASEGT. The CDR3 is made up of 15 amino acids. Trimming cost V 6 bases and J 5 bases; bases outside gene matches: 10. CDR3 amino acids: CASRYDRASDQPQHF. The CDR3 region has the DNA TGTGCCAGCAGATATGACAGGGCTTCGGATCAGCCCCAGCATTTT.

The CDR3 loop is CASNLAGGAGTEAFF. CDR3 nucleotide sequence: TGTGCCAGCAATCTTGCGGGGGGCGCAGGCACTGAAGCTTTCTTT. The chain carries TRBV6-1 and TRBJ1-1, with D tentatively TRBD1 (6 bases). Trimming took 7 bases from V and 4 from J, leaving 19 bases between them. The CDR3 has 15 residues. CDR1 MNHNS and CDR2 SASEGT come from the germline V gene.

The rearrangement joins TRBV5-1 to TRBJ2-3; 13 bases match TRBD2. Germline CDR1 is SGHRS and CDR2 is YFSETQ. The CDR3 sequence is 17 residues long. J was trimmed by 4 bases and V by 0 bases; bases with no gene match: 5. The CDR3 is CASSLGTSGRFSDTQYF. The CDR3 DNA reads TGCGCCAGCAGCTTGGGGACTAGCGGGAGATTCTCAGATACGCAGTATTTT.

This chain joins TRBV7-9 and TRBJ1-3, with D possibly matching TRBD1 (5 bases). CDR3 length: 17 amino acids. Trimming stripped 2 bases from V and 1 base from J, with 15 bases between. The germline CDR1 and CDR2 sequences are SEHNR and FQNEAQ (reference sequence). CDR3 sequence: CASSLTMGGLSGNTIYF. The CDR3, as DNA: TGTGCCAGCAGCTTAACGATGGGGGGACTTTCTGGAAACACCATATATTTT.

This sequence joins TRBV5-1 and TRBJ2-2; a possible D gene is TRBD1 (6 bases). CDR3 size: 15 residues. The V gene's germline CDR1 is SGHRS and CDR2 YFSETQ. V dropped 1 base and J dropped 2 bases, with 9 bases sitting between them. Here the CDR3 reads CASSLMGANTGELFF. CDR3 in DNA: TGCGCCAGCAGCTTGATGGGGGCCAACACCGGGGAGCTGTTTTTT.

CDR3 sequence reads: CASSLWDRGTDTQYF. The CDR3 coding sequence is TGTGCCAGCAGCCTATGGGACAGGGGAACAGATACGCAGTATTTT. This chain uses TRBV7-9 with TRBJ2-3; 10 bases are shared with TRBD1. The CDR3 length is 15 residues. CDR1 is SEHNR, CDR2 FQNEAQ, per germline (reference sequence). J gave up 3 bases and V 5 bases, and 5 bases lay outside the gene matches.

V gene TRBV6-5 combines with J gene TRBJ2-5, with D possibly matching TRBD2 (5 bases). V shed 6 bases and J shed 2 bases, with 10 bases lying between them. CDR3 length: 13 residues. Germline CDR1 reads MNHEY; CDR2 reads SVGAGI. Here the CDR3 reads CASRSGGQETQYF. CDR3 DNA: TGTGCCAGCAGAAGCGGTGGGCAAGAGACCCAGTACTTC.